These 6 T cell receptor beta chains share one sample of origin, sequenced in a study of a mutant IDH1 vaccine in newly diagnosed glioma. Time point: week 11, during vaccination. What each vaccine dose contained was 300 ug of mutant IDH1 20-mer peptide, accompanied by topical imiquimod. Only in-frame clones appear in the TCRdb table, and some are missing; sequencing was by immunoSEQ multiplex PCR. The repertoire holds over 60,000 clones, with around 91% as singletons. Their target antigens are unknown. This material consisted of PBMCs, taken from a glioma patient whose treatment included an IDH1 peptide vaccine. These TCRs come from a man aged 35-49 years with glioma.

This clone was picked up one time. The chain uses TRBV7-9 and TRBJ1-4; 11 nucleotides line up with TRBD1. Germline CDR1 SEHNR, CDR2 FQNEAQ (reference sequence). Trimming cost V 5 bases and J 8 bases; bases outside gene matches: 4. This CDR3 region has 14 residues. The chain's CDR3 is CASSTGTGGEKLFF. DNA for the CDR3: TGTGCCAGCAGCACCGGGACAGGGGGGGAAAAACTGTTTTTT.

The chain links TRBV29-1 to TRBJ2-1; D possibly corresponds to TRBD1 (6 bases). The CDR3 consists of 15 residues. CDR1 is SQVTM and CDR2 is ANQGSEA in the germline V gene. V shed 4 bases and J shed 6 bases, with 19 bases lying between them. CDR3 DNA: TGCAGCGTTGTATTAGGGACACCTGGATTCAATGAGCAGTTCTTC. Translated, it gives CSVVLGTPGFNEQFF.

This chain connects TRBV5-1 to TRBJ2-7, with D perhaps matching TRBD1 (6 bases). The V gene's germline CDR1 is SGHRS and CDR2 YFSETQ. CDR3 length: 14 amino acids. V was shortened by 7 bases and J by 5 bases, with 19 bases between the two germline ends. The CDR3 sequence is CASSFRAGVDEQYV. The CDR3 region has the DNA TGCGCCAGCTCCTTTAGGGCAGGGGTGGACGAGCAGTACGTC.

V and J are TRBV7-9 and TRBJ1-1; a possible D gene is TRBD1 (6 bases). The CDR3 length is 14 residues. V was shortened by 11 bases and J by 7 bases, with 23 bases between the two germline ends. The germline V gene has CDR1 SEHNR and CDR2 FQNEAQ (reference sequence). The CDR3 here is CAPNRGVAELEAFF. CDR3 nucleotides: TGTGCCCCAAATAGGGGGGTCGCAGAGCTTGAAGCTTTCTTT.

The chain couples TRBV5-1 to TRBJ2-2; D remains unclear. The CDR3 is 15 residues long. Germline-derived CDR1 and CDR2 are SGHRS and YFSETQ. V was pared by 0 bases and J by 4 bases, with 10 bases between. This CDR3 is CASSLVVLGTGELFF. The DNA of the CDR3 is TGCGCCAGCAGCTTGGTGGTTTTAGGCACCGGGGAGCTGTTTTTT.

This clone was detected a few times. The same CDR3 is also encoded by other DNA sequences in this sample. For the CDR3, the DNA is TGCGCCAGCAGCGGGACAGCTAGCTCCTACGAGCAGTACTTC. This sequence encodes CASSGTASSYEQYF. This chain links TRBV5-1 with TRBJ2-7; 7 positions agree with TRBD1. The CDR3 extends over 14 amino acids. Germline V lookup: CDR1 SGHRS, CDR2 YFSETQ. V shed 4 bases and J 0 bases; nucleotides not matched to a gene: 4.